The present T cell receptor (beta chain) was sequenced within a study of blood T cell repertoires in COVID-19. For the study at large: There were acute and convalescent COVID-19 samples, and they came from the United States, Italy and Spain.

Authors' methods: Estimation of nucleated cell counts relied on the amplification of reference gene primers. The method was immunoSEQ multiplex PCR; TCRdb's version includes in-frame clones alone and lacks a portion of them. V and J calls and clone size follow that table, whereas D and trimming were derived from the DNA. This repertoire shows some 300,000 clones, roughly 87% found once; its top ten account for 1%. J lost 8 bases, V lost 5 bases, and 7 bases had no gene match. The CDR3 loop spans 13 amino acids. CDR1 is MNHEY and CDR2 is SMNVEV in the germline V gene (reference sequence). The study assigned cohorts using participant-reported clinical history. Recovered status in Cohort 3 required two negative PCRs, clearance, or symptom resolution.

The rearrangement uses TRBV27 and TRBJ1-2; 8 bases line up with TRBD1. Specimen: PBMCs or T cells enriched from blood (not recorded which). The receptor was derived from a woman aged 25 to 45 who had recovered from COVID-19. The CDR3 bases are TGTGCCAGCAGTCCGAGGACAGGGTTAGGCTACACCTTC. This sequence encodes CASSPRTGLGYTF.